The 30 T cell receptor beta chains below were found in one sample sequenced in a study of T cell responses to AZD1222 COVID-19 vaccine (dated by TCRdb to the early 2020s). In light of the paper, this sample's time point label describes: about 28 days (+/-7) after the second vaccine dose. Libraries were constructed by the immunoSEQ multiplex PCR assay. Here the immuneACCESS table is served through TCRdb, limited to in-frame sequences with V and J called. Missing clones are a known gap in these copies; in checked studies unresolved V genes cover under half, and the rest lacks a known reason. The sample profile shows tens of thousands of clones; 90% to 95% of them were found once. The ten largest clones add up to 9.5% to 13% of the sample. The sequencing here drew on peripheral blood, taken 28 days after the second AZD1222 dose. The origin of the receptors is an adult who received the AZD1222 COVID-19 vaccine.

The chain links TRBV5-4 to TRBJ1-1, with a weak D call TRBD1 (6 bases). The CDR3 is made up of 14 amino acids. Germline V gives CDR1 SGHNT, CDR2 YYREEE (reference sequence). Trimming took 0 bases from V and 11 from J, leaving 17 bases between them. In nucleotides, the CDR3 is TGTGCCAGCAGCTTGGCCGGGAGTTACAGGGAGGCTTTCTTT. Amino acid sequence: CASSLAGSYREAFF. The full variable domain, its missing parts supplied by reference TRBV5-4 and TRBJ1-1, is ETGVTQSPTHLIKTRGQQVTLRCSSQSGHNTVSWYQQALGQGPQFIFQYYREEENGRGNFPPRFSGLQFPNYSSELNVNALELDDSALYLCASSLAGSYREAFFGQGTRLTVV.

V usage is TRBV2 and J usage is TRBJ1-1; 11 nucleotides align to TRBD1. The CDR3 spans 15 residues. Germline loops: CDR1 SNHLY, CDR2 FYNNEI. V was clipped by 4 bases and J by 2 bases; unmatched bases: 3. The CDR3 region has the DNA TGTGCCAGCAGTGGGACAGGGGGCGCAAACACTGAAGCTTTCTTT. Residues: CASSGTGGANTEAFF.

The chain has TRBV24-1 and TRBJ2-5, with 7 bases fitting TRBD1. Germline V gene data show CDR1 as KGHDR and CDR2 as SFDVKD. The CDR3 is 15 residues long. The junction had 5 bases not matched to a gene; V was cut back by 4 bases and J by 1 base. This CDR3 is CATSDYTGVQETQYF. The CDR3 DNA is TGTGCCACCAGTGACTACACAGGGGTCCAAGAGACCCAGTACTTC.

This clone was detected only once. This chain joins TRBV12-3 or TRBV12-4 and TRBJ1-2; D is ambiguous. The CDR3 length is 13 residues. Trimming cost V 1 base and J 4 bases, with 7 bases left between them. The CDR3 nucleotides read TGTGCCAGCAGTTTAGGGAGCGCCTATGGCTACACCTTC. Translated: CASSLGSAYGYTF.

The gene calls are TRBV19 and TRBJ1-2; 7 bases fit TRBD1. This CDR3 spans 14 amino acids. The trim removed 3 bases at V and 5 bases at J, leaving 6 bases unmatched. Germline V gives CDR1 LNHDA, CDR2 SQIVND (reference sequence). The CDR3 DNA is TGTGCCAGTAGTATTCCGGACAGGTGGTATGGCTACACCTTC. It is translated as CASSIPDRWYGYTF.

V is TRBV29-1 and J is TRBJ1-1; 7 positions agree with TRBD1. In germline, CDR1 is SQVTM, CDR2 ANQGSEA. The CDR3 is 13 residues long. V shed 7 bases and J 0 bases; nucleotides not matched to a gene: 5. The CDR3 coding sequence is TGCAGCGCCCAGGGGGGTTTGAACACTGAAGCTTTCTTT. Encoded protein: CSAQGGLNTEAFF.

The rearrangement uses TRBV5-6 and TRBJ2-4, with a possible D match to TRBD1 (5 bases). Germline CDR1 is SGHDT and CDR2 is YYEEEE. With 1 base removed from V and 6 bases from J, the gap between germline ends came to 14 bases. The CDR3 sequence is 15 residues long. CDR3 in amino acids: CASSLIGAGLNIQYF. The CDR3, as DNA: TGTGCCAGCAGCTTGATTGGTGCAGGGCTAAACATTCAGTACTTC.

This chain joins TRBV6-5 and TRBJ2-1, with D perhaps TRBD1 or TRBD2 (6 bases each). V lost 10 bases to trimming and J lost 7 bases, with 20 bases between them. Germline CDR1 and CDR2: MNHEY and SVGAGI. The CDR3 sequence is 14 residues long. The CDR3 here is CATQRGLNENEQFF. The CDR3 coding sequence is TGTGCCACCCAACGGGGGCTTAACGAGAATGAGCAGTTCTTC.

The chain employs TRBV4-1 and TRBJ1-3, with D possibly being TRBD1 (5 bases). Germline CDR1 is MGHRA and CDR2 is YSYEKL. V lost 0 bases to trimming and J lost 4 bases, with 13 bases between them. The CDR3 is 16 amino acids. The chain's CDR3 is CASSQDRVEAGNTIYF. The CDR3, as DNA: TGCGCCAGCAGCCAAGACAGGGTGGAAGCGGGAAACACCATATATTTT.

The chain recombines TRBV6-5 with TRBJ1-4; no clear D. The CDR3 contains 15 residues. V lost 7 bases to trimming and J lost 4 bases, with 16 bases between them. Germline CDR1 reads MNHEY; CDR2 reads SVGAGI. The chain's CDR3 is CASKGLLRRNEKLFF. Written as DNA, the CDR3 is TGTGCCAGCAAGGGTTTACTTAGGCGTAATGAAAAACTGTTTTTT.

This clone was seen more than once but under ten times. V and J are TRBV14 and TRBJ2-5; 12 bases fit TRBD2. The CDR3 totals 17 residues. Unmatched junction bases numbered 8, after V lost 5 bases and J lost 1 base. From germline, CDR1 is SGHDN and CDR2 FVKESK. The CDR3 region is CASSKRTSGKGQETQYF. The CDR3 nucleotides are TGTGCCAGCAGCAAAAGGACTAGCGGGAAAGGCCAAGAGACCCAGTACTTC.

This clone has just one count. The chain employs TRBV28 and TRBJ2-1, with 10 bases aligning to TRBD1. Trimming at V came to 4 bases and at J to 12 bases, leaving 6 bases not matched to a gene. Germline values: CDR1 MDHEN, CDR2 SYDVKM. This CDR3 has 13 amino acids. The CDR3 spells CASSSIRDRGQFF. Here the CDR3 DNA reads TGTGCCAGCAGTTCAATCCGGGACAGGGGGCAGTTCTTC.

The V call is TRBV28, the J call TRBJ1-5; no clear D. The CDR3 covers 12 residues. The germline V gene encodes CDR1 MDHEN and CDR2 SYDVKM. V was clipped by 6 bases and J by 3 bases, with 6 bases between them. This chain's CDR3 is CASRQSNQPQHF. CDR3 DNA sequence: TGTGCCAGCAGACAGTCCAATCAGCCCCAGCATTTT.

The gene calls are TRBV6-5 and TRBJ1-1; weak D call: TRBD1 (6 bases). Trimming cost V 8 bases and J 0 bases, with 13 bases left between them. Germline CDR1 is MNHEY and CDR2 is SVGAGI. The CDR3 has 14 amino acids. The CDR3 is CASVTGPMNTEAFF. The CDR3 DNA reads TGTGCCAGCGTGACAGGACCCATGAACACTGAAGCTTTCTTT.

The J gene is TRBJ1-2, the V gene TRBV6-5; D is perhaps TRBD1 (5 bases). CDR1 and CDR2 (germline): MNHEY, SVGAGI. The CDR3 has 15 amino acids. V was clipped by 6 bases and J by 8 bases, with 22 bases between them. Here the CDR3 DNA reads TGTGCCAGCAGACCCCCATCCGGGGGGGGGACCGGCTACACCTTC. Translating it yields CASRPPSGGGTGYTF.

The V call is TRBV14, the J call TRBJ1-1; D is unresolved. V was clipped by 3 bases and J by 4 bases, with 12 bases between them. The CDR3 totals 14 residues. Germline-derived CDR1 and CDR2 are SGHDN and FVKESK. CDR3 DNA: TGTGCCAGCAGCCAGCAAGAAGCCAGCACTGAAGCTTTCTTT. Protein sequence: CASSQQEASTEAFF.

This clone came up a few times. The V and J genes are TRBV2 and TRBJ1-6, with a tentative D call TRBD1 (5 bases). Germline-derived CDR1 and CDR2 are SNHLY and FYNNEI. Trimming stripped 7 bases from V and 9 bases from J, with 22 bases between. The CDR3 runs 16 residues. The CDR3 loop is CASTLRDTPGSSPLHF. DNA of the CDR3: TGTGCCAGCACCCTACGAGACACCCCAGGGAGTTCACCCCTCCACTTT.

J is TRBJ1-4 and V is TRBV27; no clear D. Germline CDR1 reads MNHEY; CDR2 reads SMNVEV (reference sequence). The CDR3 is 14 residues long. Between the trimmed V and J ends, which lost 4 bases and 8 bases, there was a span of 14 bases. The chain's CDR3 is CASSSYPTREKLFF. In DNA form, the CDR3 reads TGTGCCAGCAGTTCGTATCCGACTAGGGAAAAACTGTTTTTT.

In this sample, this clone turned up once. J is TRBJ2-7 and V is TRBV15; D is tentatively TRBD1 or TRBD2 (5 bases each). Germline CDR1 reads LNHNV; CDR2 reads YYDKDF (reference sequence). The CDR3 length is 14 residues. V lost 6 bases to trimming and J lost 9 bases, with 21 bases between them. CDR3 DNA sequence: TGTGCCACCAGTCCGGGACCCATCGACGTCGGGCAGTACTTC. Amino acids: CATSPGPIDVGQYF.

This clone was seen once. The CDR3 reads CASSLLGKVTDTQYF. The DNA of the CDR3 is TGCGCCAGCAGCTTGTTGGGAAAAGTTACAGATACGCAGTATTTT. The chain carries TRBV5-1 and TRBJ2-3, with no clear D. Per the germline V gene, CDR1 is SGHRS and CDR2 is YFSETQ. The V end lost 1 base, the J end lost 3 bases, and 12 bases lay between the germline ends. The CDR3 extends over 15 amino acids.

The rearrangement uses TRBV30 and TRBJ2-7; D possibly corresponds to TRBD1 (6 bases). There are 13 residues in the CDR3. The germline CDR1 and CDR2 sequences are GTSNPN and SVGIG (reference sequence). V was clipped by 5 bases and J by 2 bases, with 13 bases between them. CDR3 amino acids: CAWARQAAYEQYF. The CDR3 coding sequence is TGTGCCTGGGCGCGACAGGCCGCCTACGAGCAGTACTTC.

The rearrangement links TRBV5-5 to TRBJ2-7, with D uncertain. V gave up 1 base and J gave up 0 bases, with 8 bases separating them. The CDR3 extends over 14 amino acids. Germline V gives CDR1 SGHKS, CDR2 YYEKEE (reference sequence). CDR3 nucleotide sequence: TGTGCCAGCAGCTTGACCGGTAGCTCCTACGAGCAGTACTTC. Its protein product is CASSLTGSSYEQYF.

The chain uses TRBV7-6 and TRBJ1-3; 7 bases line up with TRBD1. The CDR3 sequence is 17 residues long. CDR1 is SGHVS, CDR2 FNYEAQ, per germline. The V segment lost 3 bases and the J segment 0 bases; nucleotides outside the gene matches: 8. The chain's CDR3 is CASSFGEGALSGNTIYF. The CDR3 region has the DNA TGTGCCAGCAGCTTCGGAGAGGGGGCTCTCTCTGGAAACACCATATATTTT.

This chain links TRBV10-3 with TRBJ2-1, with D possibly TRBD1 on 5 matching bases. The CDR3 sequence is 14 residues long. The ends were cut back, 2 bases at V and 6 bases at J, with 11 bases in the middle. Germline V gene data show CDR1 as ENHRY and CDR2 as SYGVKD. The CDR3 is CAISEGARGNEQFF. As DNA, the CDR3 is TGTGCCATCAGTGAGGGGGCTAGGGGCAATGAGCAGTTCTTC.

The rearrangement joins TRBV29-1 to TRBJ2-3; no definite D call. The V end was cut by 3 bases, the J end by 4 bases, with 23 bases between. CDR1 is SQVTM and CDR2 is ANQGSEA in the germline V gene. The CDR3 loop spans 17 amino acids. CDR3 loop: CSVDTLELSRSPDTQYF. CDR3 nucleotides: TGCAGCGTTGATACCTTGGAGCTATCTCGAAGCCCAGATACGCAGTATTTT.

There are a few counts of this clone. CDR3 protein: CASSLDPGQGGHGELFF. DNA for the CDR3: TGTGCCAGCAGCTTAGATCCGGGACAGGGAGGTCACGGGGAGCTGTTTTTT. V is TRBV7-9 and J is TRBJ2-2; 9 bases are a match to TRBD1. This CDR3 is built from 17 residues. Germline V gene lookup returns CDR1 SEHNR and CDR2 FQNEAQ (reference sequence). J was trimmed by 7 bases and V by 1 base; bases with no gene match: 10.

The chain links TRBV30 to TRBJ2-2; 7 nucleotides align to TRBD2. The CDR3 has 13 residues. After removal of 4 bases from V and 6 bases from J, the junction contained 5 bases not matched to a gene. Germline loops: CDR1 GTSNPN, CDR2 SVGIG (reference sequence). CDR3 amino acids: CAWKAGYAGELFF. CDR3 DNA sequence: TGTGCCTGGAAAGCGGGGTACGCCGGGGAGCTGTTTTTT. The entire variable domain, with the rest obtained from reference TRBV30 and TRBJ2-2, is as follows: SQTIHQWPATLVQPVGSPLSLECTVEGTSNPNLYWYRQAAGRGLQLLFYSVGIGQISSEVPQNLSASRPQDRQFILSSKKLLLSDSGFYLCAWKAGYAGELFFGEGSRLTVL.

This chain joins TRBV15 and TRBJ2-1; D is tentatively TRBD1 or TRBD2 (5 bases each). Germline V gives CDR1 LNHNV, CDR2 YYDKDF (reference sequence). Trimming removed 0 bases from V and 0 bases from J, with 9 bases in between. The CDR3 length is 16 residues. In DNA form, the CDR3 reads TGTGCCACCAGCAGAGAGCCGAGGGGCTCCTACAATGAGCAGTTCTTC. It specifies CATSREPRGSYNEQFF. Together with reference TRBV15 and TRBJ2-1, the CDR3 gives the full variable domain: DAMVIQNPRYQVTQFGKPVTLSCSQTLNHNVMYWYQQKSSQAPKLLFHYYDKDFNNEADTPDNFQSRRPNTSFCFLDIRSPGLGDTAMYLCATSREPRGSYNEQFFGPGTRLTVL.

V is TRBV27 and J is TRBJ1-2; 9 bases agree with TRBD1. The CDR3 extends over 14 amino acids. With V trimmed by 5 bases and J by 5 bases, 6 bases remained unmatched. Germline V gene sequence: CDR1 MNHEY, CDR2 SMNVEV (reference sequence). CDR3 sequence (DNA): TGTGCCAGCAGTGGGACAGGGCACCCTTATGGCTACACCTTC. Protein product: CASSGTGHPYGYTF.

This chain joins TRBV6-1 and TRBJ2-7, with 7 bases matching TRBD1. With V trimmed by 2 bases and J by 7 bases, 5 bases remained unmatched. CDR3 length equals 13 residues. CDR1 and CDR2 from the germline V gene are MNHNS and SASEGT. The CDR3: CASSERWDREQYF. CDR3 sequence (DNA): TGTGCCAGCAGTGAAAGGTGGGACAGAGAGCAGTACTTC.